The 23 T cell receptor beta chains below were found in one sample sequenced in a study of metastatic and nonmetastatic thyroid tumors. Thyroid surgery had not been preceded by any treatment in any patient. TCRdb re-called the PCR reads via MiXCR. Among 15,000 to 20,000 clones listed, under 35% were seen once. The sequenced sample was tumor tissue. The origin of the receptors is a female donor with papillary thyroid cancer or a benign thyroid nodule (not recorded which). Some clones in this sample may be carry-over from other donors' samples.

The chain is built from TRBV20-1 and TRBJ2-1; D call uncertain. V lost 6 bases, J lost 4 bases, and 19 bases lay in between. The length of the CDR3 is 15 residues. Germline CDR1 DFQATT, CDR2 SNEGSKA (reference sequence). CDR3 loop: CSAPYGRSLYNEQFF. CDR3 DNA sequence: TGCAGTGCGCCATACGGACGATCGTTATACAATGAGCAGTTCTTC.

V is TRBV2 and J is TRBJ2-5; perhaps TRBD2 as D (6 bases). Between the trimmed V and J ends, which lost 8 bases and 4 bases, there was a span of 23 bases. Per germline, CDR1 SNHLY and CDR2 FYNNEI. This CDR3 spans 16 amino acids. The CDR3 here is CASAPSLGGAGETQYF. The CDR3 region has the DNA TGTGCCAGCGCACCCAGCCTCGGAGGGGCGGGAGAGACCCAGTACTTC.

About this clone itself: A single base separates this from a much larger clone, so it may be a read error. This CDR3 is also generated by other DNA sequences in the sample. The rearrangement joins TRBV14 to TRBJ2-1, with 9 positions matching TRBD2. Losses at the gene ends were 2 bases for V and 13 bases for J; bases not matched to a gene: 9. This CDR3 region has 14 residues. Germline V gives CDR1 SGHDN, CDR2 FVKESK. The CDR3 reads CASSQRWREGGQFF. In DNA form, the CDR3 reads TGTGCCAGCAGCCAAAGATGGCGGGAGGGCGGTCAGTTCTTC.

Concerning this clone itself: Other DNA sequences of this sample code for an identical CDR3. This chain uses TRBV6-1 with TRBJ2-1; TRBD1 aligns across 11 bases. This CDR3 spans 14 amino acids. CDR1 and CDR2 (germline): MNHNS, SASEGT. The trim removed 8 bases at V and 6 bases at J, leaving 6 bases unmatched. CDR3 loop: CASQDRGRLNEQFF. CDR3 in DNA: TGTGCCAGCCAGGACAGGGGGCGCCTCAATGAGCAGTTCTTC.

This clone appeared many times. This chain connects TRBV10-2 to TRBJ2-5, with D possibly TRBD1 on 5 matching bases. CDR1 WSHSY and CDR2 SAAADI come from the germline V gene. V was cut by 7 bases and J by 2 bases, with 20 bases left in between. This CDR3 region has 16 residues. CDR3 in DNA: TGCGCCAGCAAGGACCCGCGACAGCCCTTTCAAGAGACCCAGTACTTC. Translating it yields CASKDPRQPFQETQYF.

There are many counts of this clone. The CDR3 sequence is CASSPESGGCSYEQYF. CDR3 coding DNA: TGTGCCAGTAGTCCTGAAAGCGGTGGATGCTCCTACGAGCAGTACTTC. This chain links TRBV19 with TRBJ2-7, with D possibly being TRBD2 (5 bases). The V end was cut by 5 bases, the J end by 0 bases, with 17 bases between. This CDR3 is 16 amino acids long. Germline assignment: CDR1 LNHDA and CDR2 SQIVND (reference sequence).

This clone was seen once. The rearrangement links TRBV5-1 to TRBJ2-2; D gene unclear. Germline V gene lookup returns CDR1 SGHRS and CDR2 YFSETQ. The CDR3 is 13 amino acids. The V gene lost 5 bases and the J gene lost 1 base, with 6 bases spanning the gap. CDR3 amino acids: CASRGLNTGELFF. The CDR3 DNA sequence: TGCGCCAGCAGGGGGTTGAACACCGGGGAGCTGTTTTTT.

The genes are TRBV12-3 or TRBV12-4 and TRBJ2-7, with TRBD1 as a possible D gene (5 bases). The CDR3 totals 15 residues. Trimming stripped 5 bases from V and 0 bases from J, with 14 bases between. DNA for the CDR3: TGTGCCAGCAGTCCATCTAACAGGAGCTCCTACGAGCAGTACTTC. Amino acids: CASSPSNRSSYEQYF.

The chain is built from TRBV5-8 and TRBJ2-2, with D unclear. Germline assignment: CDR1 SGHTS and CDR2 YDEGEE. The V gene lost 4 bases and the J gene lost 4 bases, with 14 bases spanning the gap. This CDR3 has 15 residues. The CDR3 here is CASSTRTGRTGELFF. CDR3 DNA sequence: TGTGCCAGCAGCACCCGGACCGGTCGCACCGGGGAGCTGTTTTTT. Together with reference TRBV5-8 and TRBJ2-2, the CDR3 gives the full variable domain: EAGVTQSPTHLIKTRGQQATLRCSPISGHTSVYWYQQALGLGLQFLLWYDEGEERNRGNFPPRFSGRQFPNYSSELNVNALELEDSALYLCASSTRTGRTGELFFGEGSRLTVL.

The chain uses TRBV20-1 and TRBJ1-5; 11 bases fit TRBD1. This CDR3 comprises 15 residues. Germline V lookup: CDR1 DFQATT, CDR2 SNEGSKA (reference sequence). Germline trimming cut 6 bases from V and 3 bases from J; bases unmatched to any gene: 7. The CDR3 protein is CSANAGQGANQPQHF. CDR3 sequence (DNA): TGCAGTGCCAACGCCGGACAGGGGGCCAATCAGCCCCAGCATTTT.

With respect to this clone: This clone may be a read error of a much larger clone one base away. The CDR3 reads CNARDGETQYF. The CDR3 DNA follows: TGCAATGCTAGAGATGGGGAGACCCAGTACTTC. This chain joins TRBV20-1 and TRBJ2-5; D not certain. This CDR3 spans 11 amino acids. Germline lookup yields CDR1 DFQATT and CDR2 SNEGSKA (reference sequence).

This chain links TRBV18 with TRBJ2-7; 9 bases line up with TRBD1. J lost 3 bases, V lost 8 bases, and 5 bases had no gene match. Germline CDR1 reads KGHSH; CDR2 reads LQKENI. This CDR3 contains 13 residues. Written as DNA, the CDR3 is TGTGCCAGCCACGGACAGGGGAACTACGAGCAGTACTTC. Amino acids: CASHGQGNYEQYF.

V and J are TRBV4-3 and TRBJ2-7, with 7 positions matching TRBD1. Germline CDR1 LGHNA, CDR2 YSLEER. Trimming at V came to 1 base and at J to 3 bases, leaving 3 bases not matched to a gene. The CDR3 runs 14 residues. The CDR3 DNA sequence: TGCGCCAGCAGCCAAGGTCGACAGGGCTACGAGCAGTACTTC. Residues: CASSQGRQGYEQYF.

About this clone itself: This may arise from a read error, as a much more abundant clone is one base away. The chain employs TRBV5-1 and TRBJ2-3, with D possibly TRBD2 on 5 matching bases. Looked up from germline, CDR1 is SGHRS and CDR2 is YFSETQ. This CDR3 comprises 15 residues. CDR3 in DNA: TGCGCCAGCATCTTGGTTTCGGGGATCACAGATACGCAGTATTTT. Amino acid sequence: CASILVSGITDTQYF.

About this clone itself: The junction does not match germline at one end; this may be a read error. V and J are TRBV2 and TRBJ2-1; TRBD2 agrees at 9 bases. CDR3 length: 19 amino acids. Germline CDR1 and CDR2: SNHLY and FYNNEI. The CDR3 DNA follows: TGTGCCAGCAGTGAAAGTTTAGCGGGAGTCCGGGGCTCCTACAATGATCAGTTCTTC. It encodes CASSESLAGVRGSYNDQFF.

In this sample, this clone turned up a few times. Given a much more abundant clone one base away, this may be a read error. V and J are TRBV7-2 and TRBJ1-1; 8 bases line up with TRBD1. V shed 2 bases and J 10 bases; nucleotides not matched to a gene: 6. Per germline, CDR1 SGHTA and CDR2 FQGNSA. The CDR3 loop spans 13 amino acids. The CDR3 nucleotides are TGTGCCAGCAGCTTAAGGGTCGACAGGGGAGCTTTCTTT. It translates to CASSLRVDRGAFF.

This clone was observed a handful of times. The chain uses TRBV6-1 and TRBJ2-6, with a possible D match to TRBD1 (7 bases). CDR3 size: 15 residues. CDR1 is MNHNS, CDR2 SASEGT, per germline. V was pared by 6 bases and J by 3 bases, with 12 bases between. The CDR3 region has the DNA TGTGCCAGCAGGGAGGGACAGTTTGGGGCCAACGTCCTGACTTTC. This gives the protein CASREGQFGANVLTF.

This clone was detected ten times or more. A much bigger clone sits one base away, suggesting this may be a read error. The same CDR3 can be traced to other DNA sequences in this sample. The CDR3 loop is CSVPRGRGGYTF. The CDR3 DNA reads as TGCAGCGTCCCCAGGGGGAGAGGTGGCTACACCTTC. The rearrangement joins TRBV29-1 to TRBJ1-2; TRBD1 agrees at 7 bases. Germline CDR1 is SQVTM and CDR2 is ANQGSEA. The trim removed 6 bases at V and 7 bases at J, leaving 8 bases unmatched. The CDR3 length is 12 residues.

The chain employs TRBV20-1 and TRBJ2-1, with a weak D call TRBD2 (5 bases). The CDR3 length is 15 residues. Germline CDR1 and CDR2: DFQATT and SNEGSKA (reference sequence). The V end lost 0 bases, the J end lost 9 bases, and 18 bases lay between the germline ends. The chain's CDR3 is CSARDARGIGSEQFF. The CDR3 coding sequence is TGCAGTGCTAGAGATGCCAGAGGGATTGGGAGTGAGCAGTTCTTC.

The chain combines TRBV19 with TRBJ2-5; D remains unclear. This CDR3 contains 13 residues. The germline V gene has CDR1 LNHDA and CDR2 SQIVND (reference sequence). V lost 3 bases to trimming and J lost 2 bases, with 7 bases between them. The CDR3 DNA sequence: TGTGCCAGTAGTATGGGCAAGCAAGAGACCCAGTACTTC. Translation gives CASSMGKQETQYF.

This clone was counted many times. The V gene is TRBV7-8, the J gene TRBJ1-1; TRBD1 matches at 7 bases. V was clipped by 0 bases and J by 0 bases; unmatched bases: 4. The CDR3 totals 16 residues. The germline gives CDR1 SGHVS, CDR2 FQNEAQ. CDR3 sequence: CASSLAEQGVNTEAFF. The CDR3 coding sequence is TGTGCCAGCAGCTTAGCCGAGCAGGGGGTGAACACTGAAGCTTTCTTT.

As regards this clone: A read error may account for a junction end that differs from germline. The chain combines TRBV20-1 with TRBJ2-3; 10 positions agree with TRBD1. The CDR3 runs 14 residues. In germline, CDR1 is DFQATT, CDR2 SNEGSKA (reference sequence). In DNA form, the CDR3 reads TGCAGTGCTAGAGAGGGGACAGGGGCAGATACTCAGTATTTT. Translation gives CSAREGTGADTQYF.

CDR3 in amino acids: CASRPGGPSGETQYF. The CDR3 DNA follows: TGTGCCAGTCGTCCGGGAGGGCCCTCCGGGGAGACCCAGTACTTC. The chain links TRBV19 to TRBJ2-5; 8 nucleotides align to TRBD2. Germline trimming cut 8 bases from V and 5 bases from J; bases unmatched to any gene: 13. CDR1 is LNHDA, CDR2 SQIVND, per germline (reference sequence). The CDR3 loop spans 15 amino acids.